This record looks at one T cell receptor (beta chain) sequence and its context. What it binds is unknown. The sample originates from a study of cytomegalovirus exposure and HLA in healthy donors. Study conclusions and caveats: The authors considered a cluster of highly shared sequence variants likely to be a sequencing artifact. Compared with the approximately 680-donor mean, an Asian-associated ancestry cluster reportedly had fewer N-insertions, according to a later analysis.

CDR1 and CDR2 (germline): SGHVS, FNYEAQ. The length of the CDR3 is 14 residues. Unmatched junction bases numbered 2, after V lost 4 bases and J lost 3 bases. Primers for the PCR totalled 60 Vbeta and 13 Jbeta. Some clones are missing from TCRdb's copy, which holds only in-frame ones; the method was immunoSEQ multiplex PCR. The sample includes a few hundred thousand clones, 80% to 95% seen only once; the top ten take about 1.7%. This sequence originates from a girl aged 2-10 years in good health and CMV-seronegative. The specimen was PBMCs. J is TRBJ2-3 and V is TRBV7-6, with 9 nucleotides matching TRBD1. In DNA, the CDR3 is TGTGCCAGCAGCTCCGGGACAGGGACAGATACGCAGTATTTT. This encodes CASSSGTGTDTQYF.